Below, 28 T cell receptor beta chains from the same sample are listed, as sequenced in a study of T cell clonality in common variable immunodeficiency. Overall study results and limits: Reportedly, TCR beta sequences from common variable immunodeficiency showed fewer deletions and N-nucleotide insertions.

These receptors' targets are unknown. Sequencing was performed with immunoSEQ multiplex PCR; in TCRdb, only in-frame clones are kept and a portion is missing. The sample yields about 26,000 clones, without any singletons. Specimen: peripheral blood mononuclear cells. The origin of the receptors is a human donor with common variable immunodeficiency.

CDR3 region: CASSLGRGSHNEQFF. CDR3 DNA (partial): TGTGCCAGCAGCTTGGGCAGGGGGTCCCACAATGAG. This chain joins TRBV5-4 and TRBJ2-1, with TRBD1 identical over 7 bases. The read terminates 3 residues before the CDR3 end, so the remaining end is supplied by the germline J gene. This CDR3 is 15 amino acids long. The germline CDR1 and CDR2 sequences are SGHNT and YYREEE (reference sequence). Unmatched junction bases numbered 5, after V lost 0 bases and J lost 5 bases.

This clone was seen at least ten times. Read data end 3 residues before the CDR3 end; the end is taken from the germline J gene. The genes are TRBV30 and TRBJ2-7, with D unclear. The CDR3 runs to 12 residues. V lost 7 bases, J lost 0 bases, and 10 bases lay in between. Germline V gene data show CDR1 as GTSNPN and CDR2 as SVGIG (reference sequence). CDR3 protein: CASSGSSYEQYF. The sequenced part of the CDR3 DNA is TGTGCCTCATCTGGTAGCTCCTACGAG.

This clone was observed at least ten times. With the read ending 3 residues before the CDR3 end, the germline J gene is used to fill in that end. This chain connects TRBV2 to TRBJ2-7; D possibly corresponds to TRBD2 (6 bases). Germline-derived CDR1 and CDR2 are SNHLY and FYNNEI. The length of the CDR3 is 14 residues. V shed 8 bases and J shed 0 bases, with 14 bases lying between them. The sequenced CDR3 bases are TGTGCCAGCGACGGGGGTCGAGTCTCCTACGAG. Its translation is CASDGGRVSYE. From start to end, the CDR3 is CASDGGRVSYEQYF.

This clone has just a few counts. The observed sequence ends 3 residues before the CDR3 terminus, with the missing tail filled in from the germline J gene. The V and J genes are TRBV2 and TRBJ2-2; 9 bases are shared with TRBD2. Germline CDR1 SNHLY, CDR2 FYNNEI. The CDR3 has 17 residues. V gave up 2 bases and J gave up 0 bases; unmatched junction bases: 4. CDR3 sequence reads: CASSEFTSGPNTGELFF. Partial CDR3 DNA: TGTGCCAGCAGTGAATTTACTAGCGGGCCGAACACCGGGGAG.

This clone was observed a handful of times. The read terminates 3 residues before the CDR3 end, so the remaining end is supplied by the germline J gene. The V call is TRBV30, the J call TRBJ1-6; D not certain. The CDR3 sequence is 13 residues long. The germline V and J ends were trimmed by 2 bases and 9 bases, with 11 bases remaining between them. Germline V lookup: CDR1 GTSNPN, CDR2 SVGIG (reference sequence). Partial CDR3 DNA: TGTGCCTGGAGTTACGGGGATGCTTCACCC. It translates to CAWSYGDASP. In full, the CDR3 is CAWSYGDASPLHF.

In this sample, this clone turned up a few times. The read ends 3 residues shy of where the CDR3 ends; the end is completed using the germline J gene. V usage is TRBV7-2 and J usage is TRBJ2-1; 7 nucleotides match TRBD2. With V trimmed by 3 bases and J by 3 bases, 5 bases remained unmatched. Germline CDR1 reads SGHTA; CDR2 reads FQGNSA. The CDR3 length is 15 residues. The DNA read from the CDR3 is TGTGCCAGCAGCTTGGAGCGGGGCTACTACAATGAG. It is translated as CASSLERGYYNE. The complete CDR3 sequence is CASSLERGYYNEQFF.

This clone appeared many times. The CDR3 DNA, read in part, is TGTGCCAGCAGCCATAGCGGGAGGGCATTCTACGAG. As protein: CASSHSGRAFYE. Given in full, the CDR3 is CASSHSGRAFYEQYF. The chain combines TRBV5-8 with TRBJ2-7; 11 positions match TRBD2. The read stops 3 residues short of the end of the CDR3; the missing end is completed from the germline J gene. Germline V gives CDR1 SGHTS, CDR2 YDEGEE. The CDR3 length is 15 residues. Unmatched junction bases numbered 6, after V lost 4 bases and J lost 3 bases.

This clone was detected many times. Read data end 3 residues before the CDR3 end; the end is taken from the germline J gene. This chain connects TRBV2 to TRBJ1-2, with 7 bases aligning to TRBD1. CDR1 and CDR2 from the germline V gene are SNHLY and FYNNEI. The CDR3 length is 13 residues. V gave up 8 bases and J gave up 7 bases; unmatched junction bases: 10. CDR3 protein: CASVSQGRIGYTF. Incomplete CDR3 DNA: TGTGCCAGCGTCTCACAGGGGAGGATTGGC. The variable domain in full, with the rest retrieved from reference TRBV2 and TRBJ1-2, is EPEVTQTPSHQVTQMGQEVILRCVPISNHLYFYWYRQILGQKVEFLVSFYNNEISEKSEIFDDQFSVERPDGSNFTLKIRSTKLEDSAMYFCASVSQGRIGYTFGSGTRLTVV.

At least ten counts were recorded for this clone. The read falls 3 residues short of the CDR3 end, and the missing part is taken from the germline J gene. The J gene is TRBJ2-7, the V gene TRBV29-1; TRBD2 matches 12 bases. CDR3 length: 16 residues. Germline-derived CDR1 and CDR2 are SQVTM and ANQGSEA. The V segment lost 2 bases and the J segment 1 base; nucleotides outside the gene matches: 6. CDR3 in amino acids: CSVELLAGGESYEQYF. The sequenced CDR3 bases are TGCAGCGTTGAATTGCTAGCGGGGGGGGAGTCCTACGAG.

There are a few counts of this clone. The sequence runs out 3 residues before the end of the CDR3; the remainder is reconstructed from the germline J gene. This chain links TRBV5-1 with TRBJ2-7; 8 bases fit TRBD2. The J segment lost 2 bases and the V segment lost 0 bases, leaving 7 bases of the junction unmatched. CDR1 SGHRS and CDR2 YFSETQ come from the germline V gene. The CDR3 extends over 16 amino acids. The CDR3 here is CASSLGRGLVAYEQYF. The CDR3 bases that were read are TGCGCCAGCAGCTTGGGTCGGGGACTAGTTGCCTACGAG.

The table lists this clone with many counts. The read terminates 3 residues before the CDR3 end, so the remaining end is supplied by the germline J gene. The chain links TRBV18 to TRBJ1-4; TRBD1 matches at 7 bases. Trimming removed 3 bases from V and 8 bases from J; junction bases left unmatched: 12. This CDR3 is 16 amino acids long. The germline V gene has CDR1 KGHSH and CDR2 LQKENI. CDR3 sequence reads: CASSPRGGQTREKLFF. The DNA read from the CDR3 is TGTGCCAGCTCACCGAGAGGGGGACAGACTAGGGAAAAA.

This clone occurred a few times. Sequencing ends 3 residues short of the CDR3 end; the germline J gene provides the rest. The chain recombines TRBV7-9 with TRBJ1-2; 8 positions agree with TRBD1. CDR1 and CDR2 from the germline V gene are SEHNR and FQNEAQ (reference sequence). Unmatched junction bases numbered 7, after V lost 5 bases and J lost 2 bases. The CDR3 is 15 amino acids. The sequenced CDR3 bases are TGTGCCAGCAGCGAATTGGACAGGGACAACTATGGC. Protein sequence: CASSELDRDNYG. The CDR3 as a whole reads CASSELDRDNYGYTF. Full variable domain (outside the CDR3, taken from reference TRBV7-9 and TRBJ1-2): DTGVSQNPRHKITKRGQNVTFRCDPISEHNRLYWYRQTLGQGPEFLTYFQNEAQLEKSRLLSDRFSAERPKGSFSTLEIQRTEQGDSAMYLCASSELDRDNYGYTFGSGTRLTVV.

This clone has a handful of counts. Coverage ceases 3 residues before the CDR3 finishes, and the germline J gene fills in the end. The gene calls are TRBV19 and TRBJ1-1; TRBD1 agrees at 8 bases. V was clipped by 9 bases and J by 7 bases; unmatched bases: 7. The germline CDR1 and CDR2 sequences are LNHDA and SQIVND (reference sequence). The CDR3 has 12 amino acids. CDR3 region: CARARGRCEAFF. The CDR3 bases that were read are TGTGCCAGGGCCAGGGGGCGTTGTGAA.

In its sample, this clone was seen many times. The sequenced fragment ends 3 residues before the CDR3 boundary, so the rest is inferred from the germline J gene. The chain uses TRBV18 and TRBJ2-3, with 7 nucleotides matching TRBD1. Per the germline V gene, CDR1 is KGHSH and CDR2 is LQKENI. The CDR3 extends over 18 amino acids. V trimming: 0 bases; J trimming: 2 bases; junction bases outside the gene matches: 11. The CDR3 here is CASSPPRAPGGYTDTQYF. CDR3 bases read: TGTGCCAGCTCACCACCAAGGGCGCCAGGGGGATACACAGATACG.

CDR3 in amino acids: CASSRTGTSGLSRASGTQYF. The part of the CDR3 DNA that was read is TGTGCCAGCAGCCGTACCGGGACTAGCGGGTTGTCGAGGGCCTCGGGGACC. The V call is TRBV13, the J call TRBJ2-5; 12 bases line up with TRBD2. The read falls 3 residues short of the CDR3 end, and the missing part is taken from the germline J gene. The J segment lost 7 bases and the V segment lost 5 bases, leaving 23 bases of the junction unmatched. Germline V gives CDR1 PRHDT, CDR2 FYEKMQ (reference sequence). The CDR3 is 20 amino acids.

This clone occurred many times. With the read ending 3 residues before the CDR3 end, the germline J gene is used to fill in that end. The V call is TRBV7-2, the J call TRBJ2-7; TRBD2 matches 11 bases. CDR3 size: 14 residues. The V and J ends lost 3 bases and 6 bases, in that order; junction bases with no gene match: 4. In germline, CDR1 is SGHTA, CDR2 FQGNSA. The CDR3 sequence is CASSFSGGAVEQYF. The sequenced CDR3 bases are TGTGCCAGCAGCTTTAGCGGGGGGGCGGTCGAG.

The sample holds many counts of this clone. The read halts 3 residues ahead of the CDR3 end, with the missing end drawn from the germline J gene. This rearrangement joins TRBV7-8 to TRBJ2-1; weak D call: TRBD2 (6 bases). The V gene's germline CDR1 is SGHVS and CDR2 FQNEAQ. Trimming removed 1 base from V and 3 bases from J, with 19 bases in between. The CDR3 length is 18 residues. The CDR3 loop is CASSLVRPTSSIYNEQFF. Partial CDR3 DNA: TGTGCCAGCAGCTTAGTGCGGCCGACTAGTTCCATCTACAATGAG.

Concerning this clone itself: The sequenced fragment ends 3 residues before the CDR3 boundary, so the rest is inferred from the germline J gene. The same CDR3 can be traced to other DNA sequences in this sample. The chain employs TRBV7-2 and TRBJ2-7; 11 bases map to TRBD1. The CDR3 loop spans 14 amino acids. CDR1 SGHTA and CDR2 FQGNSA come from the germline V gene. Trimming at V came to 5 bases and at J to 6 bases, leaving 6 bases not matched to a gene. The CDR3 spells CASSLWDRGVEQYF. Partial CDR3 DNA: TGTGCCAGCAGCCTTTGGGACAGGGGGGTCGAG.

This clone was counted many times. The observed sequence ends 3 residues before the CDR3 terminus, with the missing tail filled in from the germline J gene. This chain joins TRBV5-1 and TRBJ2-7; possibly TRBD2 for D (6 bases). V gave up 0 bases and J gave up 6 bases, with 13 bases separating them. From germline, CDR1 is SGHRS and CDR2 YFSETQ. CDR3 length equals 14 residues. The CDR3 spells CASSLDLARGEQYF. The CDR3 DNA, read in part, is TGCGCCAGCAGCTTGGACCTAGCGAGGGGCGAG.

This clone was detected ten times or more. Sequencing ends 3 residues short of the CDR3 end; the germline J gene provides the rest. The rearrangement joins TRBV20-1 to TRBJ1-3; possible D gene TRBD1, 5 bases. In germline, CDR1 is DFQATT, CDR2 SNEGSKA (reference sequence). The CDR3 sequence is 14 residues long. Trimming took 3 bases from V and 5 from J, leaving 14 bases between them. The sequenced part of the CDR3 DNA is TGCAGTGCTAGTGACAGACACATTCGAAACACC. Protein sequence: CSASDRHIRNT. The CDR3 in its entirety is CSASDRHIRNTIYF.

Comment on this clone: Read data end 3 residues before the CDR3 end; the end is taken from the germline J gene. This chain links TRBV19 with TRBJ2-7, with a possible D match to TRBD1 (5 bases). This CDR3 spans 13 amino acids. Germline V CDR1 and CDR2: LNHDA, SQIVND (reference sequence). Trimming left V 8 bases short and J 1 base short, with 12 bases between. CDR3 DNA, as far as it was read: TGTGCCAGTTCCAGGGAAGTTTCCTACGAG. It is translated as CASSREVSYE. The entire CDR3 is CASSREVSYEQYF. Complete variable domain (other parts from reference TRBV19 and TRBJ2-7): DGGITQSPKYLFRKEGQNVTLSCEQNLNHDAMYWYRQDPGQGLRLIYYSQIVNDFQKGDIAEGYSVSREKKESFPLTVTSAQKNPTAFYLCASSREVSYEQYFGPGTRLTVT.

Judged by abundance, this clone is medium-sized (0.01 to 0.1%). The read finishes 3 residues shy of the CDR3 end, and the germline J gene is used to complete it. The chain uses TRBV4-1 and TRBJ2-3; D is possibly TRBD2 (6 bases). CDR1 is MGHRA and CDR2 is YSYEKL in the germline V gene. CDR3 length: 18 residues. The germline V and J ends were trimmed by 0 bases and 0 bases, with 16 bases remaining between them. CDR3: CASSQDPTHGGSTDTQYF. The sequenced part of the CDR3 DNA is TGCGCCAGCAGCCAAGACCCCACCCACGGGGGAAGCACAGATACG.

This clone has ten or more counts. The observed sequence ends 3 residues before the CDR3 terminus, with the missing tail filled in from the germline J gene. The chain has TRBV19 and TRBJ1-2; D unclear. The CDR3 covers 13 residues. The germline V gene has CDR1 LNHDA and CDR2 SQIVND (reference sequence). V was cut by 8 bases and J by 2 bases, with 12 bases left in between. The DNA read from the CDR3 is TGTGCCAGTCAAGTTGGTCAGAACTATGGC. Encoded protein: CASQVGQNYG. The CDR3 reads in full as CASQVGQNYGYTF.

This clone was counted ten times or more. The read stops 3 residues short of the end of the CDR3; the missing end is completed from the germline J gene. The chain joins TRBV29-1 to TRBJ1-1, with D possibly being TRBD1 (6 bases). This CDR3 contains 13 residues. The V end lost 4 bases, the J end lost 0 bases, and 9 bases lay between the germline ends. Germline CDR1 reads SQVTM; CDR2 reads ANQGSEA. CDR3 sequence: CSVATGLNTEAFF. The part of the CDR3 DNA that was read is TGCAGCGTTGCGACAGGCCTGAACACTGAA.

This clone was seen many times. The read stops 3 residues short of the end of the CDR3; the missing end is completed from the germline J gene. V usage is TRBV20-1 and J usage is TRBJ1-2; D unclear. The CDR3 has 9 amino acids. CDR1 and CDR2 (germline): DFQATT, SNEGSKA (reference sequence). The DNA read from the CDR3 is TGCAGTTCAGTGGCCGGC. Protein product: CSSVAG. The entire CDR3 is CSSVAGYTF.

This clone was observed at least ten times. The read is 3 residues too short to cover the CDR3 end, so that end is filled in from the germline J gene. The chain is built from TRBV19 and TRBJ1-1, with TRBD1 identical over 8 bases. Germline CDR1 LNHDA, CDR2 SQIVND (reference sequence). The CDR3 spans 12 residues. The sequenced CDR3 bases are TGTGCCAGTAAAGTCCGGGACAGGGAA. Its protein product is CASKVRDRE. The CDR3 in full is CASKVRDREAFF. Drawing the rest from reference TRBV19 and TRBJ1-1, the complete variable domain is DGGITQSPKYLFRKEGQNVTLSCEQNLNHDAMYWYRQDPGQGLRLIYYSQIVNDFQKGDIAEGYSVSREKKESFPLTVTSAQKNPTAFYLCASKVRDREAFFGQGTRLTVV.

Worth noting for this clone: The CDR3 end is not reached by the read, which stops 3 residues before it; the germline J gene fills it in. The chain carries TRBV7-8 and TRBJ2-2; D perhaps matches TRBD2 (5 bases). V dropped 1 base and J dropped 6 bases, with 15 bases sitting between them. Germline-derived CDR1 and CDR2 are SGHVS and FQNEAQ. The CDR3 consists of 16 residues. CDR3 loop: CASSLVRGGVAGELFF. CDR3 DNA, as far as it was read: TGTGCCAGCAGCTTAGTACGGGGTGGGGTGGCCGGGGAG.

This clone was detected many times. The observed sequence ends 3 residues before the CDR3 terminus, with the missing tail filled in from the germline J gene. This chain uses TRBV7-2 with TRBJ1-5; 7 nucleotides match TRBD1. The CDR3 contains 14 residues. In germline, CDR1 is SGHTA, CDR2 FQGNSA. J lost 4 bases, V lost 4 bases, and 4 bases had no gene match. The part of the CDR3 DNA that was read is TGTGCCAGCAGCTCAGGGGGAAATAATCAGCCC. Its translation is CASSSGGNNQP. The complete CDR3 reads CASSSGGNNQPQHF.